The 26 T cell receptor beta chains listed next were all sequenced from one sample in a study of T cells in women clearing cervical HPV infection. Produced via immunoSEQ multiplex PCR; TCRdb's table is partial and in-frame only. In all, the sample yields 30,000 or so clones. Sample: blood buffy coat. These receptor sequences come from a woman aged 18 to 75 with a cervical HPV16 infection that either progressed to CIN3+ or cleared (not recorded which).

On this clone: The read stops 3 residues short of the end of the CDR3; the missing end is completed from the germline J gene. The chain joins TRBV5-5 to TRBJ2-2; the match to TRBD2 covers 7 bases. Unmatched junction bases numbered 4, after V lost 0 bases and J lost 5 bases. The CDR3 contains 15 residues. Germline V CDR1 and CDR2: SGHKS, YYEKEE (reference sequence). Incomplete CDR3 DNA: TGTGCCAGCAGCTTGGATTGGGGGGGGACCGGGGAG. As protein: CASSLDWGGTGE. The complete CDR3 reads CASSLDWGGTGELFF.

Of note for this clone: The DNA ends 3 residues before the CDR3 does, and the rest of the CDR3 is filled in from the germline J gene. The chain uses TRBV20-1 and TRBJ2-3, with D perhaps matching TRBD2 (6 bases). The CDR3 is 15 residues long. Germline V gene data show CDR1 as DFQATT and CDR2 as SNEGSKA (reference sequence). The DNA read from the CDR3 is TGCAGTGCTAAGGGACTTCCTACCAGCCAAGAGACG. Protein sequence: CSAKGLPTSQET. The entire CDR3 is CSAKGLPTSQETQYF.

Concerning this clone: The DNA ends 3 residues before the CDR3 does, and the rest of the CDR3 is filled in from the germline J gene. The rearrangement links TRBV29-1 to TRBJ1-4, with a tentative D call TRBD1 (5 bases). This CDR3 has 16 amino acids. Germline V CDR1 and CDR2: SQVTM, ANQGSEA. Trimming took off 6 bases at V and 1 base at J, with 18 bases between the two ends. The CDR3 bases that were read are TGCAGCGTGAGGGGAGGGAACGGCGAAACTAATGAAAAA. This translates into CSVRGGNGETNEK. The full CDR3 protein is CSVRGGNGETNEKLFF.

Concerning this clone itself: Coverage ceases 3 residues before the CDR3 finishes, and the germline J gene fills in the end. This chain links TRBV5-1 with TRBJ2-7; 7 nucleotides match TRBD1. This CDR3 contains 15 residues. The J segment lost 0 bases and the V segment lost 4 bases, leaving 7 bases of the junction unmatched. The germline CDR1 and CDR2 sequences are SGHRS and YFSETQ. The CDR3 loop reads CASSANSGGSYEQYF. The DNA read from the CDR3 is TGCGCCAGCAGCGCGAACTCAGGGGGCTCCTACGAG.

A note on this clone: The CDR3 end falls 3 residues outside the read, so it is completed with the germline J gene. The chain has TRBV20-1 and TRBJ2-1; TRBD2 matches 12 bases. Trimming at V came to 2 bases and at J to 6 bases, leaving 26 bases not matched to a gene. Looked up from germline, CDR1 is DFQATT and CDR2 is SNEGSKA (reference sequence). This CDR3 contains 22 residues. CDR3 residues: CSARRPYSSPRASGGGFNEQFF. The CDR3 bases that were read are TGCAGTGCTAGAAGACCTTACTCATCCCCGCGGGCTAGCGGGGGGGGATTCAATGAG.

As to this clone: With the read ending 3 residues before the CDR3 end, the germline J gene is used to fill in that end. The rearrangement joins TRBV5-1 to TRBJ1-1; D not certain. The CDR3 loop spans 15 amino acids. V lost 6 bases to trimming and J lost 2 bases, with 17 bases between them. The germline gives CDR1 SGHRS, CDR2 YFSETQ. The part of the CDR3 DNA that was read is TGCGCCAGCACCCCAAGTAGGGTTCGAAACACTGAA. Translated: CASTPSRVRNTE. The complete CDR3 reads CASTPSRVRNTEAFF.

To note about this clone: The CDR3 goes on 3 residues after the read ends, and that part is filled in from the germline J gene. Other DNA sequences from this sample encode an identical CDR3 as well. The chain employs TRBV7-6 and TRBJ1-3; TRBD1 might be the D (6 bases). V was pared by 1 base and J by 4 bases, with 8 bases between. There are 14 residues in the CDR3. Germline V gene data show CDR1 as SGHVS and CDR2 as FNYEAQ. The sequenced CDR3 bases are TGTGCCAGCAGCTTAGGGGACATAGGAAACACC. Translated, it gives CASSLGDIGNT. The whole CDR3 sequence reads CASSLGDIGNTIYF.

This clone registers medium-sized by frequency. The sequence runs out 3 residues before the end of the CDR3; the remainder is reconstructed from the germline J gene. This chain uses TRBV4-2 with TRBJ2-1; 15 positions agree with TRBD2. V lost 4 bases to trimming and J lost 3 bases; unmatched junction nucleotides: 16. The germline V gene encodes CDR1 LGHNA and CDR2 YNFKEQ. This CDR3 has 21 residues. CDR3 sequence reads: CASSPPWVGLAGGLGYNEQFF. CDR3 bases read: TGTGCCAGCAGCCCCCCCTGGGTCGGACTAGCGGGAGGGCTGGGCTACAATGAG.

Considering frequency, this clone is medium-sized (0.01 to 0.1%). The missing CDR3 end, 3 residues past where the read stops, is filled in from the germline J gene. The chain carries TRBV14 and TRBJ2-4; D may be TRBD2 (6 bases). V was clipped by 3 bases and J by 0 bases, with 12 bases between them. The CDR3 spans 16 residues. In germline, CDR1 is SGHDN, CDR2 FVKESK. CDR3 loop: CASSHATGLAKNIQYF. Incomplete CDR3 DNA: TGTGCCAGCAGCCATGCTACGGGACTAGCCAAAAACATT.

A note on this clone: The DNA ends 3 residues before the CDR3 does, and the rest of the CDR3 is filled in from the germline J gene. The chain employs TRBV13 and TRBJ1-2; no clear D gene. The germline gives CDR1 PRHDT, CDR2 FYEKMQ (reference sequence). The CDR3 has 12 amino acids. Incomplete CDR3 DNA: TGTGCCAGCAGTGACCTCACAGATACC. Protein product: CASSDLTDT. The whole CDR3 protein reads CASSDLTDTYTF. Filled out from reference TRBV13 and TRBJ1-2, the complete variable domain reads AAGVIQSPRHLIKEKRETATLKCYPIPRHDTVYWYQQGPGQDPQFLISFYEKMQSDKGSIPDRFSAQQFSDYHSELNMSSLELGDSALYFCASSDLTDTYTFGSGTRLTVV.

Turning to this clone: The read falls 3 residues short of the CDR3 end, and the missing part is taken from the germline J gene. V gene TRBV7-2 combines with J gene TRBJ2-1; D remains unclear. V lost 5 bases and J lost 2, with 13 bases in between. The CDR3 covers 15 residues. The V gene's germline CDR1 is SGHTA and CDR2 FQGNSA. CDR3 region: CASSPQVGTYNEQFF. The DNA read from the CDR3 is TGTGCCAGCAGCCCCCAGGTCGGAACCTACAATGAG.

In regard to this clone: The missing CDR3 end, 3 residues past where the read stops, is filled in from the germline J gene. The chain joins TRBV11-1 to TRBJ2-5, with D possibly TRBD2 on 6 matching bases. V gave up 0 bases and J gave up 2 bases, with 10 bases separating them. Germline CDR1 and CDR2: SGHAT and FQDESV (reference sequence). This CDR3 is built from 15 residues. CDR3 residues: CASSLASTSQETQYF. CDR3 DNA (partial): TGTGCCAGCAGCTTAGCATCGACTAGTCAAGAGACC.

Concerning this clone: The read comes to an end 3 residues before the CDR3 does, leaving the germline J gene to fill in the end. V gene TRBV19 combines with J gene TRBJ2-3; 8 bases are shared with TRBD1. Germline V gene lookup returns CDR1 LNHDA and CDR2 SQIVND (reference sequence). The CDR3 totals 15 residues. CDR3 sequence: CASSIFGTGGQPQYF. The CDR3 bases that were read are TGTGCCAGTAGCATTTTTGGGACAGGTGGTCAGCCG.

Points on this clone: The read ends 3 residues before the CDR3 terminus; that terminus is restored from the germline J gene. The chain is built from TRBV27 and TRBJ2-2, with TRBD2 matching over 12 bases. V shed 6 bases and J 6 bases; nucleotides not matched to a gene: 5. Germline-derived CDR1 and CDR2 are MNHEY and SMNVEV (reference sequence). The CDR3 totals 15 residues. CDR3: CASSPSGGAAGELFF. Incomplete CDR3 DNA: TGTGCCAGCAGCCCTAGCGGGGGGGCCGCCGGGGAG.

In regard to this clone: Sequencing ends 3 residues short of the CDR3 end; the germline J gene provides the rest. V is TRBV11-1 and J is TRBJ1-1; the match to TRBD1 covers 8 bases. This CDR3 spans 15 amino acids. Germline loops: CDR1 SGHAT, CDR2 FQDESV (reference sequence). Trimming took 3 bases from V and 3 from J; bases not matched to a gene: 6. The CDR3 here is CASSFGTGRYTEAFF. The sequenced CDR3 bases are TGTGCCAGCAGCTTCGGGACAGGTCGGTACACTGAA.

About this clone: Coverage ceases 3 residues before the CDR3 finishes, and the germline J gene fills in the end. The chain links TRBV11-2 to TRBJ2-7, with TRBD1 matching 11 bases. After removal of 1 base from V and 5 bases from J, the junction contained 1 base not matched to a gene. Germline lookup yields CDR1 SGHAT and CDR2 FQNNGV. CDR3 length equals 14 residues. Incomplete CDR3 DNA: TGTGCCAGCAGCTTAGTGGGACAGGGGGACGAG. Amino acid sequence: CASSLVGQGDE. The whole CDR3 protein is CASSLVGQGDEQYF.

Comment on this clone: The read ends 3 residues early relative to the CDR3; the germline J gene fills the gap. The sample contains more than one DNA sequence encoding this CDR3. This chain joins TRBV14 and TRBJ1-2, with TRBD1 identical over 7 bases. Germline trimming cut 1 base from V and 2 bases from J; bases unmatched to any gene: 13. The CDR3 contains 18 residues. Per germline, CDR1 SGHDN and CDR2 FVKESK. The part of the CDR3 DNA that was read is TGTGCCAGCAGCCAAGCCTACTTGACAGGGCTAAACAACTATGGC. Amino acids: CASSQAYLTGLNNYG. The whole CDR3 reads CASSQAYLTGLNNYGYTF.

In the case of this clone: The CDR3 end is not reached by the read, which stops 3 residues before it; the germline J gene fills it in. The chain recombines TRBV20-1 with TRBJ2-2; no clear D gene. CDR3 length equals 13 residues. Germline V CDR1 and CDR2: DFQATT, SNEGSKA (reference sequence). The CDR3 region is CSAREGLEEKLFF. The sequenced CDR3 bases are TGCAGTGCTAGAGAAGGGTTAGAGGAAAAG.

To note about this clone: The read ends 3 residues early relative to the CDR3; the germline J gene fills the gap. The chain is built from TRBV20-1 and TRBJ1-5, with D possibly matching TRBD1 (6 bases). The CDR3 consists of 14 residues. Per germline, CDR1 DFQATT and CDR2 SNEGSKA (reference sequence). Trimming stripped 3 bases from V and 2 bases from J, with 11 bases between. CDR3 in amino acids: CSASGGQGNQPQHF. CDR3 bases read: TGCAGTGCTAGCGGGGGGCAAGGCAATCAGCCC.

Regarding this clone: The sequence runs out 3 residues before the end of the CDR3; the remainder is reconstructed from the germline J gene. This chain connects TRBV7-7 to TRBJ1-2; D not certain. The germline V gene has CDR1 SSHAT and CDR2 FNYEAQ (reference sequence). The CDR3 spans 14 residues. CDR3: CASSSQAGVPDYTF. The covered CDR3 bases are TGTGCCAGCAGCTCGCAAGCGGGAGTCCCTGAC.

As regards this clone: The read falls 3 residues short of the CDR3 end, and the missing part is taken from the germline J gene. The V gene is TRBV6-4, the J gene TRBJ2-5, with 10 bases aligning to TRBD2. Germline CDR1 reads MRHNA; CDR2 reads SNTAGT. V lost 1 base, J lost 4 bases, and 6 bases stayed unmatched. The CDR3 contains 16 residues. This CDR3 is CASSDFPAGGGETQYF. The DNA read from the CDR3 is TGTGCCAGCAGTGACTTCCCAGCGGGGGGGGGAGAGACC.

In the case of this clone: Read sequence stops 3 residues before the CDR3 end, and the germline J gene provides the missing end. This rearrangement joins TRBV18 to TRBJ2-2; TRBD1 matches at 7 bases. The germline V gene has CDR1 KGHSH and CDR2 LQKENI. This CDR3 has 17 residues. The sequenced CDR3 bases are TGTGCCAGCTCACCTAACCCGTACAGGGGATATAATTCACCG. Encoded protein: CASSPNPYRGYNSP. The full-length CDR3 reads as CASSPNPYRGYNSPLFF.

To note about this clone: Read sequence stops 3 residues before the CDR3 end, and the germline J gene provides the missing end. V usage is TRBV20-1 and J usage is TRBJ2-3; the match to TRBD2 covers 7 bases. Looked up from germline, CDR1 is DFQATT and CDR2 is SNEGSKA (reference sequence). This CDR3 region has 17 residues. After removal of 0 bases from V and 2 bases from J, the junction contained 11 bases not matched to a gene. CDR3 DNA, as far as it was read: TGCAGTGCTAGAGATGCCCGTTCCAGCGGGAACACAGATACG. This sequence encodes CSARDARSSGNTDT. The full CDR3 sequence reads CSARDARSSGNTDTQYF.

With respect to this clone: The CDR3 extends 3 residues past the end of the read, so its final part is completed from the germline J gene. The chain links TRBV19 to TRBJ1-5, with D possibly being TRBD1 (6 bases). The CDR3 totals 15 residues. Germline CDR1 is LNHDA and CDR2 is SQIVND (reference sequence). The V end lost 8 bases, the J end lost 0 bases, and 14 bases lay between the germline ends. The sequenced CDR3 bases are TGTGCCAGTCGGAGGACAGTAGATAGCAATCAGCCC. Protein product: CASRRTVDSNQP. The full CDR3 is CASRRTVDSNQPQHF.

A note on this clone: The observed sequence ends 3 residues before the CDR3 terminus, with the missing tail filled in from the germline J gene. The genes are TRBV7-9 and TRBJ2-4; D is ambiguous. The CDR3 runs to 14 residues. The germline V gene has CDR1 SEHNR and CDR2 FQNEAQ (reference sequence). The CDR3 DNA, read in part, is TGTGCCAGCAGCTTAGCGCAAGCTAACTATGGT. Translation: CASSLAQANYG. The complete CDR3 sequence is CASSLAQANYGQYF.

On this clone itself: The read ends 3 residues before the CDR3 terminus; that terminus is restored from the germline J gene. This chain connects TRBV7-9 to TRBJ2-3; 8 bases align to TRBD2. CDR3 length equals 14 residues. CDR1 and CDR2 from the germline V gene are SEHNR and FQNEAQ (reference sequence). The CDR3 reads CASSLLGGDETQYF. CDR3 bases read: TGTGCCAGCAGCCTCCTCGGGGGGGATGAGACG.